This T cell receptor (beta chain) was sequenced for a study of cytomegalovirus exposure and HLA in healthy donors. The study's findings and limits: Association of about 17,000 TCR beta sequences with HLA alleles was found at 0.05 false discovery rate in a later analysis. Several V segments, TRBV6-2 and TRBV6-3 among them, could not be told apart and were dropped.

The PCR used 60 Vbeta and 13 Jbeta primers. Sequencing was performed with immunoSEQ multiplex PCR; in TCRdb, only in-frame clones are kept and a portion is missing. Of 60,000 to 85,000 clones listed, 78% are singletons. The ends were cut back, 0 bases at V and 6 bases at J, with 7 bases in the middle. CDR1 and CDR2 from the germline V gene are SGHRS and YFSETQ. CDR3 length: 14 residues. Every donor was a healthy person donating bone marrow. This clone was counted a single time. Its antigen is still unknown. The V call is TRBV5-1, the J call TRBJ1-6; tentative D call: TRBD1 (5 bases). Sequencing was carried out using PBMCs. The TCR sequence derives from a man aged 35-49 years in good health and CMV-seronegative. CDR3 residues: CASSLEQANSPLHF. In nucleotides, the CDR3 is TGCGCCAGCAGCTTGGAACAGGCTAATTCACCCCTCCACTTT.